A single sample is the source of the 12 T cell receptor beta chains below, sequenced in a study of human T cells and chemical hapten exposure. Total RNA extraction was carried out from unfractionated whole blood. TCRdb used MiXCR to reprocess the 5' RACE reads, holding one entry per CDR3 protein. This sample has more than 140,000 distinct CDR3 sequences, with around 4.4% found just once. All receptors come from a female donor in good health.

This clonotype has a handful of counts. The CDR3 nucleotides are TGTGCCAGCAGCTTAGACAGGGGCTTCGGCTACACCTTC. Translated: CASSLDRGFGYTF. The chain has TRBV7-3 and TRBJ1-2, with 8 bases fitting TRBD1. J gave up 8 bases and V 2 bases, and 4 bases lay outside the gene matches. The CDR3 spans 13 residues. Germline values: CDR1 SGHTA, CDR2 FQGTGA.

This clonotype was seen only a few times. The V and J genes are TRBV28 and TRBJ2-7, with unresolved D. V shed 3 bases and J shed 4 bases, with 4 bases lying between them. The germline V gene encodes CDR1 MDHEN and CDR2 SYDVKM. CDR3 length equals 11 residues. For the CDR3, the DNA is TGTGCCAGCAGTTTCACTTACGAGCAGTACTTC. Its protein product is CASSFTYEQYF.

This clonotype has at least ten counts. The chain recombines TRBV5-5 with TRBJ2-3, with 9 bases aligning to TRBD1. With V trimmed by 4 bases and J by 4 bases, 7 bases remained unmatched. The germline V gene has CDR1 SGHKS and CDR2 YYEKEE (reference sequence). CDR3 size: 15 residues. CDR3 DNA: TGTGCCAGCAGCCATACAGGGGGCTTGTCAGATACGCAGTATTTT. Encoded protein: CASSHTGGLSDTQYF.

The chain links TRBV10-3 to TRBJ1-1, with D unresolved. Germline CDR1 is ENHRY and CDR2 is SYGVKD. V gave up 10 bases and J gave up 3 bases, with 21 bases separating them. The CDR3 runs to 15 residues. DNA of the CDR3: TGTGCCAGCCGAGTCCCCCCCGGCGAGGACACTGAAGCTTTCTTT. Protein product: CASRVPPGEDTEAFF.

This clonotype was counted at least ten times. This rearrangement joins TRBV2 to TRBJ1-4, with TRBD1 matching over 10 bases. The ends lost 2 bases at V and 5 bases at J; junction bases unmatched: 2. Germline V gene lookup returns CDR1 SNHLY and CDR2 FYNNEI. The CDR3 is made up of 15 amino acids. CDR3 in DNA: TGTGCCAGCAGTGAATGGGGACAGGGGAATGAAAAACTGTTTTTT. Translation: CASSEWGQGNEKLFF.

This clonotype was recorded at least ten times. The chain carries TRBV3-1 and TRBJ2-3; tentatively, D is TRBD2 (5 bases). From germline, CDR1 is LGHDT and CDR2 YNNKEL (reference sequence). The CDR3 has 15 residues. The V end lost 2 bases, the J end lost 2 bases, and 11 bases lay between the germline ends. CDR3: CASSQSTGYTDTQYF. DNA of the CDR3: TGTGCCAGCAGCCAATCTACGGGGTACACAGATACGCAGTATTTT.

The CDR3 DNA is TGTGCCAGCAGTTTTGGGGGGACCGGAGTTTTGCGCTACACCTTC. Translating it yields CASSFGGTGVLRYTF. The chain combines TRBV12-3 or TRBV12-4 with TRBJ1-2; tentatively, D is TRBD1 (5 bases). Between the trimmed V and J ends, which lost 3 bases and 9 bases, there was a span of 20 bases. The CDR3 sequence is 15 residues long.

The chain is built from TRBV9 and TRBJ2-5; D unclear. The CDR3 is made up of 14 amino acids. V was cut by 0 bases and J by 4 bases, with 10 bases left in between. Germline CDR1 and CDR2: SGDLS and YYNGEE. The CDR3: CASSVDLRPETQYF. The CDR3 nucleotides are TGTGCCAGCAGCGTAGACTTGCGGCCAGAGACCCAGTACTTC.

At least ten counts were recorded for this clonotype. V is TRBV5-6 and J is TRBJ2-1, with D possibly TRBD1 on 6 matching bases. Germline V gives CDR1 SGHDT, CDR2 YYEEEE. With 0 bases removed from V and 4 bases from J, the gap between germline ends came to 11 bases. The CDR3 spans 15 residues. The CDR3 sequence: CASSLDRAPYNEQFF. CDR3 DNA sequence: TGTGCCAGCAGCTTGGACAGGGCCCCATACAATGAGCAGTTCTTC.

This clonotype has only one observation. V gene TRBV6-2 or TRBV6-3 combines with J gene TRBJ2-5; D possibly corresponds to TRBD1 (6 bases). Germline values: CDR1 MNHEY, CDR2 SVGEGT. V lost 6 bases to trimming and J lost 2 bases, with 13 bases between them. There are 14 residues in the CDR3. As DNA, the CDR3 is TGTGCCAGCAGCCGACAGGAATCGCAAGAGACCCAGTACTTC. It yields the protein CASSRQESQETQYF.

Details on this clonotype: A read error may be the cause here, since a much bigger clone is one base away. The chain employs TRBV6-5 and TRBJ2-7; maybe TRBD1 (6 bases). Germline loops: CDR1 MNHEY, CDR2 SVGAGI. Trimming pared 6 bases from V and 5 bases from J, leaving 14 bases between. The CDR3 extends over 13 amino acids. CDR3 in DNA: TGTGCCAGCAGCCGGGACAAGACCGACGAGCAGTACTTC. Translation: CASSRDKTDEQYF.

This clonotype was counted at least ten times. The DNA for the CDR3 is TGTGCCAGCAGTAAAGGGATCCTCGATAATTCACCCCTCCACTTT. Translating it yields CASSKGILDNSPLHF. The V call is TRBV2, the J call TRBJ1-6, with no clear D. Trimming stripped 5 bases from V and 5 bases from J, with 13 bases between. CDR3 length equals 15 residues. In germline, CDR1 is SNHLY, CDR2 FYNNEI.